Listed below are T cell receptor beta chains from one sample, sequenced in a study of cytomegalovirus exposure and HLA in healthy donors. Produced via immunoSEQ multiplex PCR; TCRdb's table is partial and in-frame only. In the table there are 130,000 to 150,000 clones, approximately 87% of which are singletons. The sequenced material came from PBMCs. The receptors come from a young man in good health and CMV-seronegative. The CDR3 runs from the conserved cysteine through the conserved F or W. A D gene is named only where the DNA matches it firmly. Clone size is shown for a subset of rows, as once, few, many or a class of expanded clone.

>TRBV18|-|-|TRBJ2-7
TGTGCCAGCTCACCAAAAGCGGGCGGCTCCTACGAGCAGTACTTC
CASSPKAGGSYEQYF
>TRBV9|-|TRBD1|TRBJ2-5
TGTGCCAGCAGCGACCGGACAGGGGGTCAGGAGACCCAGTACTTC
CASSDRTGGQETQYF
>TRBV30|-|-|TRBJ1-3
TGTGCCTGGAGTAGTTGGGCCGGGAACTCTGGAAACACCATATATTTT
CAWSSWAGNSGNTIYF
>TRBV5-1|-|TRBD1|TRBJ2-2
TGCGCCAGCAGCGCGACAGGGGGGATCACCGGGGAGCTGTTTTTT
CASSATGGITGELFF
>TRBV27|-|TRBD1|TRBJ2-7
TGTGCCAGCAGTACCACTCAAAGACAGGGCCAGTACTTC
CASSTTQRQGQYF
>TRBV6-6|-|TRBD1|TRBJ2-7
TGTGCCAGCAGTTACGAGACAGGGGTCAGGGAGCAGTACTTC
CASSYETGVREQYF
>TRBV4-2|-|TRBD1|TRBJ2-7
TGTGCCAGCAGCCACGGGACAGGGGACTCCTACGAGCAGTACTTC
CASSHGTGDSYEQYF
>TRBV4-2|-|-|TRBJ2-1
TGTGCCAGCAGCCCCTCGACTGGCTACAATGAGCAGTTCTTC
CASSPSTGYNEQFF
>TRBV27|-|TRBD2|TRBJ2-1
TGTGCCACCGGACTAGCGGGTGGCAATGAGCAGTTCTTC
CATGLAGGNEQFF
>TRBV4-1|-|TRBD1|TRBJ1-1
TGCGCCAGCAGCCAAGATGGCAGGGGGCAAACTGAAGCTTTCTTT
CASSQDGRGQTEAFF
>TRBV6-5|-|-|TRBJ1-1
TGTGCCAGCAGTTATAGGAACACTGAAGCTTTCTTT
CASSYRNTEAFF
>TRBV19|-|-|TRBJ1-2
TGTGCCAGTAGTATCACGGGTGACTATGGCTACACCTTC
CASSITGDYGYTF
>TRBV28|-|-|TRBJ1-4
TGTGCCAGCAGTCCCCCAGGGTGTTGCGAAAAACTGTTTTTT
CASSPPGCCEKLFF
>TRBV5-1|-|-|TRBJ2-7
TGCGCCAGCAGCGCCGGCCAGGGCAGAGCCTACGAGCAGTACTTC
CASSAGQGRAYEQYF
>TRBV13|-|TRBD2|TRBJ2-3
TGTGCCAGCAGCGGAAGGACAGGGGGGACTAGCGGGAGTTTTGATACGCAGTATTTT
CASSGRTGGTSGSFDTQYF
>TRBV13|-|-|TRBJ1-2
TGTGCCAGCAGCGGAGCGACAGGTACTAACTATGGCTACACCTTC
CASSGATGTNYGYTF
>TRBV5-4|-|-|TRBJ1-2
TGTGCCAGCAGCCCCACCACTGACTATGGCTACACCTTC
CASSPTTDYGYTF
>TRBV30|-|TRBD1|TRBJ2-7
TGTGCCTGGAGTGTACCTGGACAGGGAAGTTCTTACGAGCAGTACTTC
CAWSVPGQGSSYEQYF
>TRBV12-5|-|TRBD1|TRBJ1-2
TGTGCTAGTGGAAATCCGGTACAGGGGACCTATGGCTACACCTTC
CASGNPVQGTYGYTF
>TRBV10-3|once|-|TRBJ2-3
TGTGCCATCAGTCAGGAGGAGACAGATACGCAGTATTTT
CAISQEETDTQYF
>TRBV6-5|-|-|TRBJ1-2
TGTGCCAGCAGTTATCGGGGATATAACTATGGCTACACCTTC
CASSYRGYNYGYTF
>TRBV6-4|few|TRBD1|TRBJ2-3
TGTGCCAGCAGTGAAGGGGGCTGGACAGATACGCAGTATTTT
CASSEGGWTDTQYF
>TRBV5-1|-|TRBD2|TRBJ2-1
TGCGCCAGCAGCGTGGGACTAGCGGGACCCTACAATGAGCAGTTCTTC
CASSVGLAGPYNEQFF
>TRBV19|-|-|TRBJ2-1
TGTGCCAGTAGTAGCAACCCGGGGGTGTTCTTC
CASSSNPGVFF
>TRBV7-2|-|TRBD2|TRBJ2-1
TGTGCCAGCAGCGTACGGCTAGCGGGGGGCAATGAGCAGTTCTTC
CASSVRLAGGNEQFF
>TRBV19|once|TRBD1|TRBJ1-1
TGTGCCAGTAGTCAAGGGACAGGGTTTGGTGCGAACACTGAAGCTTTCTTT
CASSQGTGFGANTEAFF
>TRBV11-2|-|-|TRBJ2-1
TGTGCCAGCAGCAACTTTAGCAGTCAAGCCTACAATGAGCAGTTCTTC
CASSNFSSQAYNEQFF
>TRBV16|-|-|TRBJ2-7
TGTGCCAGCAGCCAATTTACGCGCGACGAGCAGTACTTC
CASSQFTRDEQYF
>TRBV28|once|-|TRBJ2-3
TGTGCCAGCAGTGCGGCGGGGCCCAGCACAGATACGCAGTATTTT
CASSAAGPSTDTQYF
>TRBV5-1|-|-|TRBJ2-5
TGCGCCAGCCAACCAACTACCCAAGAGACCCAGTACTTC
CASQPTTQETQYF
>TRBV7-2|-|TRBD1|TRBJ1-5
TGTGCCAGCAGCTTTGCAGGGGGCGACCAGCCCCAGCATTTT
CASSFAGGDQPQHF
>TRBV2|-|TRBD2|TRBJ2-1
TGTGCCAGCGGTGGGAGGGCCCAAAATGAGCAGTTCTTC
CASGGRAQNEQFF
>TRBV2|-|TRBD2|TRBJ2-3
TGTGCCAGCGAGAGGACTAGCGGGACTAGGGGTACGCAGTATTTT
CASERTSGTRGTQYF
>TRBV15|-|TRBD2|TRBJ2-7
TGTGCCACCAGCAGAGGGGAGGGCTACGAGCAGTACTTC
CATSRGEGYEQYF
>TRBV28|-|TRBD2|TRBJ2-7
TGTGCCAGCAGAAGCGGGGGGGCTAGTTACGAGCAGTACTTC
CASRSGGASYEQYF
>TRBV6-5|-|TRBD1|TRBJ2-7
TGTGCCTCGCACTCGGGACAGAGCCCCTACGAGCAGTACTTC
CASHSGQSPYEQYF
>TRBV29-1|-|TRBD2|TRBJ2-2
TGCAGCGTTGCCACTAGCGGGGGTAACACCGGGGAGCTGTTTTTT
CSVATSGGNTGELFF
>TRBV15|-|-|TRBJ2-7
TGTGCCACCAGCTACGACTTCTCCTACGAGCAGTACTTC
CATSYDFSYEQYF
>TRBV5-4|-|TRBD2|TRBJ2-1
TGTGCCAGCAGCCGGGGGGCTCCGGGACTAGCGGGAAACAATGAGCAGTTCTTC
CASSRGAPGLAGNNEQFF
>TRBV5-6|-|-|TRBJ1-1
TGTGCCAGCAGTATCACAGGGTTCACCGGAGCTTTCTTT
CASSITGFTGAFF
>TRBV6-1|-|-|TRBJ2-3
TGTGCCAGCAGTGAAGCGCAGACAGGTGATACGCAGTATTTT
CASSEAQTGDTQYF
>TRBV19|-|-|TRBJ1-1
TGTGCCAGTAGTAGTAAGGCCGGCAGGGGTGGCGAAGCTTTCTTT
CASSSKAGRGGEAFF
>TRBV7-9|-|TRBD1|TRBJ2-5
TGTGCCAGCAGCACCGGACAGGGGGCGGAGACCCAGTACTTC
CASSTGQGAETQYF
>TRBV6-5|-|-|TRBJ1-5
TGTGCCAGCAGTTACTCCTACAGGGTGAATCAGCCCCAGCATTTT
CASSYSYRVNQPQHF
>TRBV30|-|-|TRBJ2-2
TGTGCCTGGAGCTCCCCCTTCGGGGAGCTGTTTTTT
CAWSSPFGELFF
>TRBV7-2|-|TRBD1|TRBJ2-5
TGTGCCAGCAGCACTCGGACAGGCCCGGGGACCCAGTACTTC
CASSTRTGPGTQYF
>TRBV5-1|few|TRBD1|TRBJ2-2
TGCGCCAGCAGGTTGGGACAGGGAAACACCGGGGAGCTGTTTTTT
CASRLGQGNTGELFF
>TRBV6-1|-|-|TRBJ1-1
TGTGCCAGCAATGGGAGGATGAACACTGAAGCTTTCTTT
CASNGRMNTEAFF
>TRBV18|-|-|TRBJ1-5
TGTGCCAGCTCCCGAGACAATCAGCCCCAGCATTTT
CASSRDNQPQHF
>TRBV5-1|-|-|TRBJ2-7
TGCGCCAGCAGCCCGTATCAGGGGAACCCCTACGAGCAGTACTTC
CASSPYQGNPYEQYF
>TRBV11-2|once|-|TRBJ2-7
TGTGCCAGCAGCGCAAGGACAGACTACGAGCAGTACTTC
CASSARTDYEQYF
>TRBV6-1|-|-|TRBJ1-4
TGTGCCAGCAGTGGGAGAACAACTGGGAATGAAAAACTGTTTTTT
CASSGRTTGNEKLFF
>TRBV4-2|few|-|TRBJ2-1
TGTGCCAGCAGCCAAGTTCTCGGCAATGAGCAGTTCTTC
CASSQVLGNEQFF